This T cell receptor beta chain was profiled in a study of cytomegalovirus exposure and HLA in healthy donors. The CDR3 is 14 amino acids. Germline CDR1 reads SGHTA; CDR2 reads FQGTGA. V lost 5 bases to trimming and J lost 2 bases; unmatched junction nucleotides: 6. PCR involved 60 Vbeta and 13 Jbeta primers. Per the original methods: Among the unique TCR beta chains that a later analysis counted, around 82 million in all, 10 million to 11 million were shared. Clones were read by immunoSEQ multiplex PCR, and TCRdb kept only the in-frame ones, dropping some. The D gene and trimming were derived from the DNA, and the V and J assignments and clone size from that table. The profile shows 150,000 to 160,000 clones, more than 70% of them singletons.

V and J are TRBV7-3 and TRBJ2-7; 7 positions match TRBD1. The receptor was isolated from a woman aged 40-49 years in good health and CMV-seropositive. Sequenced: PBMCs. CDR3 coding DNA: TGTGCCAGCAGCGTGGCAGGGGGAACCTACGAGCAGTACTTC. Amino acid sequence: CASSVAGGTYEQYF.